The next 7 T cell receptor beta chains were all read from a single sample in a study of beta chain features in type 1 diabetes. The antigens for these receptors are not known. General study results and limits: A moderate, significant TCRB CDR3 shortening appeared in type 1 diabetes across four CD4+ subsets.

The entirety of the isolated RNA underwent reverse transcription, so expressed TCRB transcripts were sequenced. Sequencing used immunoSEQ multiplex PCR; TCRdb keeps in-frame clones, though not all of them. Altogether roughly 260,000 clones are present, 20% being singletons, with the ten largest covering roughly 0.028%. Input material: naive CD4+ T cells from blood. The origin of the receptors is a woman aged 35 to 49 with type 1 diabetes.

Here the CDR3 DNA reads TGCGCGAGCGAGTCGACAGGGGCGCAAGAGACCCAGTACTTC. This gives the protein CASESTGAQETQYF. The V call is TRBV5-1, the J call TRBJ2-5; 8 positions match TRBD1. The germline V gene encodes CDR1 SGHRS and CDR2 YFSETQ. The CDR3 spans 14 residues.

This clone showed up just a few times. V usage is TRBV30 and J usage is TRBJ2-7; possible D gene TRBD1, 5 bases. This CDR3 has 15 residues. Per the germline V gene, CDR1 is GTSNPN and CDR2 is SVGIG (reference sequence). V dropped 3 bases and J dropped 1 base, with 16 bases sitting between them. CDR3 sequence: CAWRPQQTVSYEQYF. Written as DNA, the CDR3 is TGTGCCTGGAGACCCCAACAGACAGTTTCCTACGAGCAGTACTTC. Variable domain in full (rest from reference TRBV30 and TRBJ2-7): SQTIHQWPATLVQPVGSPLSLECTVEGTSNPNLYWYRQAAGRGLQLLFYSVGIGQISSEVPQNLSASRPQDRQFILSSKKLLLSDSGFYLCAWRPQQTVSYEQYFGPGTRLTVT.

This clone was seen more than once but under ten times. The gene calls are TRBV19 and TRBJ2-1, with 9 bases that match TRBD2. J lost 6 bases, V lost 7 bases, and 10 bases had no gene match. Germline V gene lookup returns CDR1 LNHDA and CDR2 SQIVND (reference sequence). This CDR3 has 15 amino acids. CDR3 region: CASTPPGLAGNEQFF. CDR3 in DNA: TGTGCCAGTACCCCACCGGGACTAGCCGGCAATGAGCAGTTCTTC.

A few counts support this clone. This specimen includes other DNA sequences encoding the same CDR3. The chain couples TRBV7-9 to TRBJ1-1; no reliable D call. CDR1 and CDR2 from the germline V gene are SEHNR and FQNEAQ (reference sequence). Trimming pared 5 bases from V and 1 base from J, leaving 8 bases between. The CDR3 contains 13 residues. The CDR3 is CASSLDTNTEAFF. CDR3 nucleotides: TGTGCCAGCAGCCTCGACACGAACACTGAAGCTTTCTTT.

The chain joins TRBV2 to TRBJ2-3, with no clear D. The V and J ends lost 7 bases and 2 bases respectively, with 4 bases between them. The germline CDR1 and CDR2 sequences are SNHLY and FYNNEI. This CDR3 has 11 residues. CDR3 sequence reads: CASTVTDTQYF. In DNA, the CDR3 is TGTGCCAGCACGGTCACAGATACGCAGTATTTT.

V is TRBV7-3 and J is TRBJ2-7; a weak D match, TRBD1 (7 bases). The germline CDR1 and CDR2 sequences are SGHTA and FQGTGA. V lost 3 bases and J lost 6, with 9 bases in between. The CDR3 has 12 residues. The CDR3 DNA follows: TGTGCCAGCAGCTTCCAGGGGGGCGAGCAGTACTTC. Amino acids: CASSFQGGEQYF.

The V gene is TRBV4-1, the J gene TRBJ2-1, with 8 bases lining up with TRBD1. The germline CDR1 and CDR2 sequences are MGHRA and YSYEKL. V was clipped by 3 bases and J by 2 bases; unmatched bases: 6. This CDR3 contains 16 residues. The CDR3 DNA reads as TGCGCCAGCAGCCAGAGGACAGGGAGCACCTACAATGAGCAGTTCTTC. Protein sequence: CASSQRTGSTYNEQFF.